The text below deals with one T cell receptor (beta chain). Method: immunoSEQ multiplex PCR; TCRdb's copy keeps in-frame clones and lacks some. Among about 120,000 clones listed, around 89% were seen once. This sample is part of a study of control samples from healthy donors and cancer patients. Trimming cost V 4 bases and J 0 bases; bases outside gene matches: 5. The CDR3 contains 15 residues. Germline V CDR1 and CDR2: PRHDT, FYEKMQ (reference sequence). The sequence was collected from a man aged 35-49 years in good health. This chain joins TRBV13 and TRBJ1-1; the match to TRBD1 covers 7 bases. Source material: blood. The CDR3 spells CASSSSTGMNTEAFF. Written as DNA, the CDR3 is TGTGCCAGCAGCTCCTCGACAGGGATGAACACTGAAGCTTTCTTT.